In its sample, the clone carrying this T cell receptor (beta chain) was seen a few times. Its antigen is as yet unknown. V dropped 0 bases and J dropped 2; count of bases not matched to a gene: 2. Germline V lookup: CDR1 SGHRS, CDR2 YFSETQ. The CDR3 totals 15 residues. These data come from a study of OX40 agonist ivuxolimab in advanced cancers. Study-level points and caveats: Average numbers of expanded clones were greater in CD8+ T cells than in CD4+.

TCRdb keeps only in-frame clones here, not all; method: immunoSEQ multiplex PCR. This sample has some 62,000 clones, with less than 85% found just once. Blood was sampled at baseline, cycle 4 day 1, and cycle 7 day 1. This sequence joins TRBV5-1 and TRBJ2-1; 7 bases match TRBD1. The TCR comes from an adult with an advanced solid tumor such as melanoma, head and neck, liver or kidney cancer. This specimen consisted of CD4+ or CD8+ T cells sorted from blood, obtained in a trial of the OX40 agonist ivuxolimab. The CDR3 sequence: CASSLEQGTYNEQFF. For the CDR3, the DNA is TGCGCCAGCAGCTTGGAACAGGGGACCTACAATGAGCAGTTCTTC.